A single sample is the source of the 28 T cell receptor beta chains below, sequenced in a study of cytomegalovirus exposure and HLA in healthy donors. The PCR was carried out with 60 Vbeta primers and 13 Jbeta primers. The table came from immunoSEQ multiplex PCR; TCRdb's copy has only in-frame clones and leaves some out. The sample shows more than 110,000 clones, 70% to 75% of them seen only once. The specimen was PBMCs. The receptors stem from a woman in her twenties or thirties in good health and CMV-seronegative.

The chain employs TRBV5-4 and TRBJ2-2; TRBD1 matches at 7 bases. In germline, CDR1 is SGHNT, CDR2 YYREEE (reference sequence). V trimming: 4 bases; J trimming: 0 bases; junction bases outside the gene matches: 6. The CDR3 extends over 16 amino acids. CDR3 sequence: CASSTRTGSNTGELFF. CDR3 nucleotides: TGTGCCAGCAGCACGAGGACAGGCTCGAACACCGGGGAGCTGTTTTTT.

This clone was counted between two and nine times. One end of the junction does not line up with germline, which may come from a read error. V is TRBV7-7 and J is TRBJ2-2; unclear D gene. The CDR3 extends over 14 amino acids. Per the germline V gene, CDR1 is SSHAT and CDR2 is FNYEAQ (reference sequence). The CDR3 DNA sequence: TGTGCTAGCAGCTTAGTCCGTGACACCGGGGAGCTGTTTTTT. This sequence encodes CASSLVRDTGELFF.

The chain uses TRBV4-1 and TRBJ2-1, with 8 bases that match TRBD2. CDR1 MGHRA and CDR2 YSYEKL come from the germline V gene. The CDR3 consists of 15 residues. With V trimmed by 6 bases and J by 2 bases, 6 bases remained unmatched. The CDR3 loop is CASSRGLAAYNEQFF. The DNA for the CDR3 is TGCGCCAGCAGTCGCGGACTAGCTGCCTACAATGAGCAGTTCTTC.

This clone came up a few times. V gene TRBV11-2 combines with J gene TRBJ2-3; 8 bases are a match to TRBD1. The V gene's germline CDR1 is SGHAT and CDR2 FQNNGV. The CDR3 is made up of 16 amino acids. With V trimmed by 1 base and J by 1 base, 4 bases remained unmatched. CDR3 sequence reads: CASSLGTDRGTDTQYF. In DNA form, the CDR3 reads TGTGCCAGCAGCTTAGGCACGGACAGGGGCACAGATACGCAGTATTTT.

This sequence joins TRBV19 and TRBJ2-2; D is possibly TRBD1 (6 bases). V lost 3 bases and J lost 8, with 13 bases in between. The germline V gene has CDR1 LNHDA and CDR2 SQIVND (reference sequence). The CDR3 loop spans 14 amino acids. The CDR3 bases are TGTGCCAGTAGTATTTTTGGGGGCCAGGGGGAGCTGTTTTTT. This codes for CASSIFGGQGELFF.

The chain joins TRBV7-8 to TRBJ2-7, with 8 bases aligning to TRBD2. Germline V CDR1 and CDR2: SGHVS, FQNEAQ. CDR3 length equals 14 residues. The V segment lost 2 bases and the J segment 2 bases; nucleotides outside the gene matches: 2. CDR3 protein: CASSLLAGTYEQYF. The CDR3 coding sequence is TGTGCCAGCAGCTTATTAGCGGGAACCTACGAGCAGTACTTC.

The chain links TRBV28 to TRBJ1-2; the match to TRBD1 covers 7 bases. The CDR3 totals 14 residues. Looked up from germline, CDR1 is MDHEN and CDR2 is SYDVKM. The V and J ends lost 2 bases and 4 bases, in that order; junction bases with no gene match: 4. CDR3 nucleotide sequence: TGTGCCAGCAGTTTAAAGGGGGCACCCTATGGCTACACCTTC. Translating gives CASSLKGAPYGYTF.

In this sample, this clone turned up a few times. CDR3 amino acids: CASSSGQGEQYV. The CDR3, as DNA: TGTGCCAGCAGCTCGGGACAGGGTGAGCAGTACGTC. The chain recombines TRBV11-2 with TRBJ2-7; 9 nucleotides line up with TRBD1. Germline values: CDR1 SGHAT, CDR2 FQNNGV. The CDR3 has 12 amino acids. With V trimmed by 4 bases and J by 7 bases, 2 bases remained unmatched.

The chain couples TRBV5-4 to TRBJ1-1; D might be TRBD1 (5 bases). Germline loops: CDR1 SGHNT, CDR2 YYREEE (reference sequence). There are 14 residues in the CDR3. The ends were cut back, 0 bases at V and 3 bases at J, with 9 bases in the middle. DNA of the CDR3: TGTGCCAGCAGCTTGGTGGGGGGGGACACTGAAGCTTTCTTT. Translation gives CASSLVGGDTEAFF.

The chain employs TRBV30 and TRBJ2-7; TRBD2 matches 7 bases. V dropped 0 bases and J dropped 4; count of bases not matched to a gene: 3. Germline V gene sequence: CDR1 GTSNPN, CDR2 SVGIG (reference sequence). The CDR3 is 13 residues long. This chain's CDR3 is CAWSVISGYEQYF. The CDR3 nucleotides are TGTGCCTGGAGTGTCATTAGCGGGTACGAGCAGTACTTC.

This chain uses TRBV11-2 with TRBJ1-6, with D possibly being TRBD1 (6 bases). This CDR3 region has 20 residues. Trimming took off 0 bases at V and 1 base at J, with 19 bases between the two ends. CDR1 is SGHAT and CDR2 is FQNNGV in the germline V gene. CDR3 region: CASSLDASLTGGSYNSPLHF. DNA of the CDR3: TGTGCCAGCAGCTTAGATGCCAGTTTGACAGGAGGTTCCTATAATTCACCCCTCCACTTT.

The genes are TRBV18 and TRBJ2-1, with 9 bases identical to TRBD1. With 1 base clipped from V and 7 bases from J, the junction kept 32 bases outside the gene matches. Germline V gene sequence: CDR1 KGHSH, CDR2 LQKENI. The CDR3 contains 24 residues. In DNA form, the CDR3 reads TGTGCCAGCTCACCACGTTCAGGACAGGGGAGGCCGGGCCGGGACAGTTCTGGGTGGAATGAGCAGTTCTTC. Translated, it gives CASSPRSGQGRPGRDSSGWNEQFF.

This sequence joins TRBV18 and TRBJ1-4, with D unclear. The V gene's germline CDR1 is KGHSH and CDR2 LQKENI. The V end was cut by 6 bases, the J end by 3 bases, with 14 bases between. This CDR3 region has 15 residues. Written as DNA, the CDR3 is TGTGCCAGCTCCCTACACCGGGATTCTAATGAAAAACTGTTTTTT. Translated: CASSLHRDSNEKLFF.

The chain joins TRBV7-2 to TRBJ1-3, with 8 positions matching TRBD1. This CDR3 has 17 residues. Trimming took 1 base from V and 4 from J; bases not matched to a gene: 9. Germline CDR1 reads SGHTA; CDR2 reads FQGNSA. Here the CDR3 DNA reads TGTGCCAGCAGCTTAGATACAGGGGGGCGCGTGGGAAACACCATATATTTT. Encoded protein: CASSLDTGGRVGNTIYF.

The J gene is TRBJ1-4, the V gene TRBV4-1; D perhaps matches TRBD1 (5 bases). This CDR3 has 16 amino acids. CDR1 is MGHRA and CDR2 is YSYEKL in the germline V gene. Trimming left V 2 bases short and J 7 bases short, with 17 bases between. CDR3 loop: CASSQPGGGVLEKLFF. In nucleotides, the CDR3 is TGCGCCAGCAGCCAACCTGGGGGGGGAGTCCTTGAAAAACTGTTTTTT.

The V gene is TRBV11-1, the J gene TRBJ2-7; maybe TRBD2 (6 bases). Germline CDR1 is SGHAT and CDR2 is FQDESV (reference sequence). Trimming took 2 bases from V and 2 from J, leaving 13 bases between them. There are 15 residues in the CDR3. The CDR3 DNA follows: TGTGCCAGCAGCTTACGCGACGGGACTCCCTACGAGCAGTACTTC. Encoded protein: CASSLRDGTPYEQYF.

V usage is TRBV7-9 and J usage is TRBJ1-6, with D unresolved. V was cut by 4 bases and J by 9 bases, with 7 bases left in between. This CDR3 spans 12 amino acids. CDR1 is SEHNR, CDR2 FQNEAQ, per germline (reference sequence). CDR3 in DNA: TGTGCCAGCAGCTCCGGGAGTTCACCCCTCCACTTT. This translates into CASSSGSSPLHF.

The V gene is TRBV11-2, the J gene TRBJ1-1; no clear D. Germline values: CDR1 SGHAT, CDR2 FQNNGV. Trimming removed 6 bases from V and 0 bases from J, with 14 bases in between. The CDR3 extends over 15 amino acids. The CDR3 DNA reads TGTGCCAGCAGACGAACACCCACTATGAACACTGAAGCTTTCTTT. Encoded protein: CASRRTPTMNTEAFF.

This chain joins TRBV7-9 and TRBJ1-1; a possible D gene is TRBD1 (6 bases). CDR1 and CDR2 from the germline V gene are SEHNR and FQNEAQ (reference sequence). Trimming left V 1 base short and J 11 bases short, with 11 bases between. The CDR3 totals 12 residues. The CDR3 region is CASSLEDSRAFF. The CDR3 coding sequence is TGTGCCAGCAGCTTAGAGGACAGTCGCGCTTTCTTT.

This chain links TRBV5-5 with TRBJ1-1; D unclear. V shed 4 bases and J shed 3 bases, with 7 bases lying between them. Germline assignment: CDR1 SGHKS and CDR2 YYEKEE (reference sequence). The CDR3 is 12 residues long. The DNA for the CDR3 is TGTGCCAGCAGCCTGCGGGACACTGAAGCTTTCTTT. It encodes CASSLRDTEAFF.

This clone was seen more than once but under ten times. The V and J genes are TRBV5-1 and TRBJ1-2; weak D call: TRBD1 (5 bases). In germline, CDR1 is SGHRS, CDR2 YFSETQ. V was shortened by 0 bases and J by 2 bases, with 8 bases between the two germline ends. This CDR3 contains 14 residues. The CDR3 region has the DNA TGCGCCAGCAGCTTGGCCTACAGGAACTATGGCTACACCTTC. Encoded protein: CASSLAYRNYGYTF.

The gene calls are TRBV5-1 and TRBJ2-7, with 15 bases aligning to TRBD2. Germline CDR1 SGHRS, CDR2 YFSETQ. The CDR3 runs to 20 residues. V lost 0 bases to trimming and J lost 6 bases; unmatched junction nucleotides: 16. This CDR3 is CASSLEGTSGGTLSDGEQYF. The CDR3 region has the DNA TGCGCCAGCAGCTTGGAAGGGACTAGCGGGGGGACCTTGAGTGACGGCGAGCAGTACTTC.

This clone was detected once. DNA of the CDR3: TGCGCCAGCAGAACACCCACAGGGGCCAATTCACCCCTCCACTTT. Its protein product is CASRTPTGANSPLHF. This chain uses TRBV10-2 with TRBJ1-6, with TRBD1 identical over 7 bases. The CDR3 covers 15 residues. The V and J ends lost 6 bases and 7 bases, in that order; junction bases with no gene match: 9. The germline V gene encodes CDR1 WSHSY and CDR2 SAAADI.

J is TRBJ1-1 and V is TRBV2; no definite D call. CDR3 length equals 14 residues. The V gene's germline CDR1 is SNHLY and CDR2 FYNNEI. Deletions cut 4 bases from V and 3 bases from J, with 12 bases between. The CDR3 DNA sequence: TGTGCCAGCAGTGCGGAGGAGGGATACACTGAAGCTTTCTTT. Its protein is CASSAEEGYTEAFF.

The V and J genes are TRBV18 and TRBJ1-2, with TRBD1 matching over 10 bases. Germline V gene data show CDR1 as KGHSH and CDR2 as LQKENI. V was pared by 8 bases and J by 3 bases, with 3 bases of the junction left unmatched. This CDR3 spans 13 amino acids. The CDR3 spells CASTTGGDYGYTF. The DNA for the CDR3 is TGTGCCAGCACGACAGGGGGCGACTATGGCTACACCTTC.

The chain employs TRBV7-8 and TRBJ2-5; 7 bases agree with TRBD2. The tail of the sequence fits TRBJ2-7 better, so the J call may be wrong. Germline V CDR1 and CDR2: SGHVS, FQNEAQ. The CDR3 is 15 amino acids. For the CDR3, the DNA is TGTGCCAGCAGCTTAAAGGGAGCGGGATCCTACGAGCAGTACTTC. Encoded protein: CASSLKGAGSYEQYF.

This clone was seen only once. V usage is TRBV18 and J usage is TRBJ1-1, with a possible D match to TRBD1 (6 bases). The CDR3 runs to 14 residues. Trimming left V 2 bases short and J 4 bases short, with 11 bases between. The V gene's germline CDR1 is KGHSH and CDR2 LQKENI. This CDR3 reads CASSPLDRGTEAFF. Here the CDR3 DNA reads TGTGCCAGCTCACCATTGGACAGAGGCACTGAAGCTTTCTTT.

V gene TRBV7-8 combines with J gene TRBJ1-2; a weak D match, TRBD1 (6 bases). Germline V gene lookup returns CDR1 SGHVS and CDR2 FQNEAQ. This CDR3 is built from 13 residues. With 1 base removed from V and 5 bases from J, the gap between germline ends came to 8 bases. As DNA, the CDR3 is TGTGCCAGCAGCTTAGGGACAGAGTATGGCTACACCTTC. It encodes CASSLGTEYGYTF.